The 15 T cell receptor beta chains reported below all come from one sample, sequenced in a study of response to subunit inactivated influenza vaccine. TCRdb called the RT-PCR reads again in MiXCR, with one record for every CDR3 protein. The sample yields about 480,000 distinct CDR3 sequences, 11% seen once. This sample comprised PBMCs from blood, obtained about 40 days after vaccination. These receptors came from a man aged 50 to 60 who received an inactivated influenza vaccine.

The table lists this clonotype with a few counts. The V gene is TRBV7-7, the J gene TRBJ2-2; 8 bases are a match to TRBD1. Germline V gene data show CDR1 as SSHAT and CDR2 as FNYEAQ (reference sequence). V gave up 5 bases and J gave up 7 bases; unmatched junction bases: 6. The CDR3 sequence is 14 residues long. The CDR3 sequence is CASSHDRGHGELFF. In nucleotides, the CDR3 is TGTGCCAGCAGCCACGACAGGGGCCACGGGGAGCTGTTTTTT.

This clonotype occurred many times. The rearrangement links TRBV12-3 or TRBV12-4 to TRBJ2-3; perhaps TRBD2 as D (6 bases). Trimming took off 3 bases at V and 0 bases at J, with 10 bases between the two ends. The CDR3 totals 15 residues. CDR3 sequence (DNA): TGTGCCAGCAGTTTCGCGGGGACTAGCACAGATACGCAGTATTTT. This codes for CASSFAGTSTDTQYF.

There are a few counts of this clonotype. The rearrangement joins TRBV10-3 to TRBJ2-2; 12 positions match TRBD1. J lost 0 bases, V lost 10 bases, and 6 bases had no gene match. Germline V gene data show CDR1 as ENHRY and CDR2 as SYGVKD. The CDR3 runs 16 residues. CDR3 in DNA: TGTGCCACCCGGGACAGGGGGCCTTCGAACACCGGGGAGCTGTTTTTT. As protein: CATRDRGPSNTGELFF.

The rearrangement uses TRBV6-1 and TRBJ2-1; 10 bases map to TRBD2. After removal of 8 bases from V and 9 bases from J, the junction contained 13 bases not matched to a gene. Germline V gives CDR1 MNHNS, CDR2 SASEGT. This CDR3 is built from 15 residues. As DNA, the CDR3 is TGTGCCAGCCAAACCGGGATAGCGGGAGGTCTTGAGCAGTTCTTC. Protein product: CASQTGIAGGLEQFF.

This clonotype was detected only a few times. This chain links TRBV5-1 with TRBJ1-4, with D tentatively TRBD1 (6 bases). The germline V and J ends were trimmed by 4 bases and 5 bases, with 12 bases remaining between them. The germline CDR1 and CDR2 sequences are SGHRS and YFSETQ. The CDR3 consists of 14 residues. The CDR3: CASSRTVGNEKLFF. In DNA, the CDR3 is TGCGCCAGCAGCCGGACAGTCGGGAATGAAAAACTGTTTTTT.

This clonotype was counted many times. The chain links TRBV5-1 to TRBJ2-4; D call uncertain. Trimming took off 0 bases at V and 2 bases at J, with 6 bases between the two ends. Germline-derived CDR1 and CDR2 are SGHRS and YFSETQ. There are 14 residues in the CDR3. The CDR3 spells CASSLASSKNIQYF. In DNA form, the CDR3 reads TGCGCCAGCAGCTTGGCATCGTCCAAAAACATTCAGTACTTC.

This clonotype was detected a few times. The chain recombines TRBV28 with TRBJ1-2; D ambiguous. Germline V gene data show CDR1 as MDHEN and CDR2 as SYDVKM. There are 15 residues in the CDR3. Trimming cost V 2 bases and J 2 bases, with 12 bases left between them. CDR3 bases: TGTGCCAGCAGTTTACTACAACAGAACAACTATGGCTACACCTTC. Protein product: CASSLLQQNNYGYTF.

This clonotype was recorded a few times. The V and J genes are TRBV7-8 and TRBJ1-6; D remains ambiguous. This CDR3 spans 16 amino acids. V was pared by 0 bases and J by 9 bases, with 15 bases between. Germline-derived CDR1 and CDR2 are SGHVS and FQNEAQ. CDR3: CASSLAVYPPASPLHF. Written as DNA, the CDR3 is TGTGCCAGCAGCTTAGCCGTCTACCCCCCTGCTTCACCCCTCCACTTT.

This clonotype was seen only a few times. This sequence joins TRBV10-3 and TRBJ2-3; 13 positions agree with TRBD2. CDR1 is ENHRY and CDR2 is SYGVKD in the germline V gene. With V trimmed by 5 bases and J by 4 bases, 6 bases remained unmatched. The length of the CDR3 is 16 residues. CDR3 nucleotide sequence: TGTGCCATCAGTTCAAGGACTAGCGGGAGTTCAGATACGCAGTATTTT. Translation: CAISSRTSGSSDTQYF.

The DNA of the CDR3 is TGCAGCGTTGAAAGTCAGGGGGTCTCTGAAGCTTTCTTT. It translates to CSVESQGVSEAFF. This chain links TRBV29-1 with TRBJ1-1, with TRBD1 matching 7 bases. V dropped 2 bases and J dropped 6; count of bases not matched to a gene: 6. The CDR3 extends over 13 amino acids. Germline V gene sequence: CDR1 SQVTM, CDR2 ANQGSEA.

V is TRBV3-1 and J is TRBJ1-5; D gene uncertain. Trimming pared 1 base from V and 5 bases from J, leaving 9 bases between. Germline V gives CDR1 LGHDT, CDR2 YNNKEL (reference sequence). This CDR3 comprises 14 residues. CDR3 nucleotide sequence: TGTGCCAGCAGCCAAGGGACGGGAGATCAGCCCCAGCATTTT. This sequence encodes CASSQGTGDQPQHF.

This clonotype was observed a handful of times. Being one base from a much bigger clone, this may be a read error. The V gene is TRBV4-2, the J gene TRBJ2-7, with 7 bases that match TRBD1. The DNA end is a closer match to TRBJ2-1, so the J assignment may be wrong. The germline CDR1 and CDR2 sequences are LGHNA and YNFKEQ. The CDR3 covers 16 residues. Written as DNA, the CDR3 is TGTGCCAGCAGCCCCCACCCCGAGACAGGGACCTACGAGCAGTTCTTC. Its translation is CASSPHPETGTYEQFF.

This chain connects TRBV4-3 to TRBJ1-5; D is undetermined. Looked up from germline, CDR1 is LGHNA and CDR2 is YSLEER. V was trimmed by 0 bases and J by 1 base, leaving 7 bases between them. The length of the CDR3 is 15 residues. CDR3 coding DNA: TGCGCCAGCAGCCAAGACTCTCACAGCAATCAGCCCCAGCATTTT. Amino acids: CASSQDSHSNQPQHF.

The chain combines TRBV6-5 with TRBJ2-5, with 10 nucleotides matching TRBD2. The CDR3 has 15 residues. Germline assignment: CDR1 MNHEY and CDR2 SVGAGI. V shed 4 bases, J shed 4 bases, and the junction held 6 bases outside the gene matches. The CDR3 bases are TGTGCCAGCAGTTCAATAGCGGGAGGCAGAGAGACCCAGTACTTC. It encodes CASSSIAGGRETQYF.

The CDR3 here is CASNQLGTDTQYF. The CDR3 nucleotides are TGTGCCAGCAACCAACTAGGAACAGATACGCAGTATTTT. The chain has TRBV2 and TRBJ2-3; D is possibly TRBD2 (5 bases). The V end was cut by 7 bases, the J end by 3 bases, with 11 bases between. The CDR3 runs to 13 residues. In germline, CDR1 is SNHLY, CDR2 FYNNEI.